What follows are 10 T cell receptor beta chains derived from one specimen sequenced in a study of blood T cell repertoires in COVID-19. TCRdb's table, derived via immunoSEQ multiplex PCR, lists solely in-frame clones and lacks some. The repertoire consists of 150,000 to 200,000 clones, with approximately 87% occurring once and the leading ten covering less than 8.5%. Sample: PBMCs or T cells enriched from blood (not recorded which). Receptors originate from a woman aged 50 to 60 who had recovered from COVID-19.

The chain carries TRBV5-1 and TRBJ2-1; tentative D call: TRBD1 (6 bases). The germline CDR1 and CDR2 sequences are SGHRS and YFSETQ. V lost 1 base to trimming and J lost 8 bases, with 10 bases between them. The CDR3 totals 13 residues. The CDR3 region is CASSLQGFDEQFF. The CDR3 nucleotides read TGCGCCAGCAGCTTGCAGGGGTTCGATGAGCAGTTCTTC.

The chain couples TRBV5-1 to TRBJ1-1, with TRBD1 as a possible D gene (6 bases). The CDR3 spans 16 residues. Germline V gene data show CDR1 as SGHRS and CDR2 as YFSETQ. With 0 bases removed from V and 0 bases from J, the gap between germline ends came to 12 bases. CDR3 protein: CASSLVQGTLNTEAFF. The CDR3 DNA reads TGCGCCAGCAGCTTGGTACAGGGCACCCTGAACACTGAAGCTTTCTTT. The variable domain in full, with the rest retrieved from reference TRBV5-1 and TRBJ1-1, is KAGVTQTPRYLIKTRGQQVTLSCSPISGHRSVSWYQQTPGQGLQFLFEYFSETQRNKGNFPGRFSGRQFSNSRSEMNVSTLELGDSALYLCASSLVQGTLNTEAFFGQGTRLTVV.

The rearrangement uses TRBV7-9 and TRBJ2-3; 11 nucleotides match TRBD2. J gave up 2 bases and V 5 bases, and 6 bases lay outside the gene matches. This CDR3 comprises 16 residues. Looked up from germline, CDR1 is SEHNR and CDR2 is FQNEAQ (reference sequence). The CDR3 region is CASSAGTSGYTDTQYF. CDR3 nucleotide sequence: TGTGCCAGCAGCGCGGGGACTAGCGGTTACACAGATACGCAGTATTTT. Using reference TRBV7-9 and TRBJ2-3 for the parts outside the CDR3, the full variable domain is DTGVSQNPRHKITKRGQNVTFRCDPISEHNRLYWYRQTLGQGPEFLTYFQNEAQLEKSRLLSDRFSAERPKGSFSTLEIQRTEQGDSAMYLCASSAGTSGYTDTQYFGPGTRLTVL.

This chain joins TRBV11-2 and TRBJ2-1, with unresolved D. This CDR3 is 12 amino acids long. Trimming shortened V by 6 bases and J by 4 bases, and 7 bases separated the two germline ends. CDR1 is SGHAT, CDR2 FQNNGV, per germline. The CDR3 loop is CASSYMYNEQFF. The CDR3 DNA reads TGTGCCAGCAGTTACATGTACAATGAGCAGTTCTTC.

This clone is a singleton in its sample. The J gene is TRBJ2-3, the V gene TRBV5-1; no clear D gene. The CDR3 covers 15 residues. The germline gives CDR1 SGHRS, CDR2 YFSETQ. Between the trimmed V and J ends, which lost 10 bases and 0 bases, there was a span of 18 bases. DNA for the CDR3: TGCGCCTCCCGCGAGAGCGTGATTAGCACAGATACGCAGTATTTT. This translates into CASRESVISTDTQYF.

The chain recombines TRBV6-4 with TRBJ1-5; D is unclear. The CDR3 loop spans 16 amino acids. Trimming removed 6 bases at V and 3 bases at J, with 18 bases between. Germline CDR1 reads MRHNA; CDR2 reads SNTAGT. The CDR3, as DNA: TGTGCCAGCAGCCCCTATAATGTGGGAGACAATCAGCCCCAGCATTTT. This translates into CASSPYNVGDNQPQHF.

V usage is TRBV9 and J usage is TRBJ2-2, with D perhaps TRBD2 (6 bases). CDR3 length equals 17 residues. The ends were cut back, 3 bases at V and 0 bases at J, with 15 bases in the middle. CDR1 is SGDLS, CDR2 YYNGEE, per germline. The CDR3 here is CASSGRVGVPNTGELFF. CDR3 coding DNA: TGTGCCAGCAGCGGGAGGGTGGGGGTTCCGAACACCGGGGAGCTGTTTTTT. Variable domain in full (rest from reference TRBV9 and TRBJ2-2): DSGVTQTPKHLITATGQRVTLRCSPRSGDLSVYWYQQSLDQGLQFLIQYYNGEERAKGNILERFSAQQFPDLHSELNLSSLELGDSALYFCASSGRVGVPNTGELFFGEGSRLTVL.

The chain recombines TRBV19 with TRBJ2-5; D possibly corresponds to TRBD2 (6 bases). The germline CDR1 and CDR2 sequences are LNHDA and SQIVND (reference sequence). Trimming left V 5 bases short and J 2 bases short, with 15 bases between. The CDR3 consists of 15 residues. The CDR3 protein is CASSWGLAVQETQYF. CDR3 coding DNA: TGTGCCAGTAGTTGGGGGTTAGCGGTTCAAGAGACCCAGTACTTC. The whole variable domain, filled in from reference TRBV19 and TRBJ2-5, reads DGGITQSPKYLFRKEGQNVTLSCEQNLNHDAMYWYRQDPGQGLRLIYYSQIVNDFQKGDIAEGYSVSREKKESFPLTVTSAQKNPTAFYLCASSWGLAVQETQYFGPGTRLLVL.

V and J are TRBV19 and TRBJ2-3, with D possibly being TRBD2 (6 bases). Trimming left V 5 bases short and J 0 bases short, with 12 bases between. The CDR3 runs 15 residues. CDR1 LNHDA and CDR2 SQIVND come from the germline V gene (reference sequence). The CDR3 bases are TGTGCCAGTAGTCACGGGGGACTTAGCACAGATACGCAGTATTTT. Translation gives CASSHGGLSTDTQYF.

V is TRBV2 and J is TRBJ2-7; possibly TRBD1 for D (6 bases). The V gene's germline CDR1 is SNHLY and CDR2 FYNNEI. The CDR3 has 13 residues. V was shortened by 6 bases and J by 4 bases, with 13 bases between the two germline ends. CDR3 sequence: CASRGARTYEQYF. The CDR3 nucleotides read TGTGCCAGCAGGGGGGCACGGACTTACGAGCAGTACTTC.